This TCR beta chain was recovered during a study of regulatory T cells in long-lasting Graves disease. Study conclusions and caveats: With persistent disease, TRBV28, TRBJ1-2 and TRBJ2-5 were the favored segments.

In germline, CDR1 is MNHEY, CDR2 SMNVEV (reference sequence). Deletions cut 5 bases from V and 1 base from J, with 6 bases between. The length of the CDR3 is 13 residues. This clonotype was found many times. Its specificity is unknown. Library construction for TCR beta used iRepertoire HTBI primers and Arm-PCR of CDR3 regions. TCRdb called the multiplex PCR reads again in MiXCR, with one record for every CDR3 protein. The sample lists around 500,000 distinct CDR3 sequences, roughly 14% occurring once. As to time point: newly diagnosed GD, antithyroid drugs for less than 3 months. After RNA was extracted from PBMCs, the TCR library was made from it. These data were likewise used in another study, on T cells in Graves' hyperthyroidism and ophthalmopathy. In that study: Diagnosis of hyperthyroidism was new in patients aged 18 to 65, and its duration was under 2 months. In the first-round RT-PCR of the TCR CDR3, the HTBI primer set was used. Peripheral blood also featured most of the thyroid clonotypes expanded above 0.001.

The rearrangement links TRBV27 to TRBJ2-1; D unclear. Sequenced here: peripheral blood mononuclear cells (PBMCs), sampled at new diagnosis, from a patient treated with antithyroid drugs. The TCR sequence derives from a man aged 25-45 years with Graves disease. For the CDR3, the DNA is TGTGCCAGCAGTGTACGATCCTACAATGAGCAGTTCTTC. Translating gives CASSVRSYNEQFF.